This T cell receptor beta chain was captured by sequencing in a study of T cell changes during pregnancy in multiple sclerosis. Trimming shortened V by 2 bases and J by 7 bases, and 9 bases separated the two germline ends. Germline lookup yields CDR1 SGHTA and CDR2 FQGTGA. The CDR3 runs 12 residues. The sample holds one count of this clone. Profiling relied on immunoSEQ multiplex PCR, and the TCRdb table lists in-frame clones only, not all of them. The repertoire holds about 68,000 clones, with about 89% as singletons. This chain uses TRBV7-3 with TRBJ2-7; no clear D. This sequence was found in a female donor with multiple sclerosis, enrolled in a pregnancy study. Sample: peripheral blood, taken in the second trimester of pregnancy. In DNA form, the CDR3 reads TGTGCCAGCAGCTTAGATCTAGGAGAGCAGTACTTC. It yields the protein CASSLDLGEQYF.